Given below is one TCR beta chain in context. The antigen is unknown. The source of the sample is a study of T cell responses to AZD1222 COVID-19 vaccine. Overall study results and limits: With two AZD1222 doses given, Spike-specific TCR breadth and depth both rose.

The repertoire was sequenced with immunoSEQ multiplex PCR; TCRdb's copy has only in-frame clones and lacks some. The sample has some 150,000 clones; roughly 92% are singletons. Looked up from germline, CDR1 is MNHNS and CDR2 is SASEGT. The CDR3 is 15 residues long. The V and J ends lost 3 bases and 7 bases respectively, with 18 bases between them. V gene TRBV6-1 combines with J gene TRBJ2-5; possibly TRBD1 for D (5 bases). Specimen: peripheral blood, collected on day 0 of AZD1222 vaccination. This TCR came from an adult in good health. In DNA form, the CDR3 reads TGTGCCAGCAGTGACATACAGGTCCCCGTTGCGACCCAGTACTTC. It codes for CASSDIQVPVATQYF.